The entry below describes one T cell receptor beta chain. This sample is part of a study of T cell changes during pregnancy in multiple sclerosis. The method was immunoSEQ multiplex PCR; TCRdb's version includes in-frame clones alone and lacks a portion of them. The sample consists of some 89,000 clones, about 95% of them appearing once. The CDR3 has 13 amino acids. V lost 0 bases and J 4 bases, leaving 4 bases between the germline ends. Looked up from germline, CDR1 is SGDLS and CDR2 is YYNGEE. The TCR originated in a female donor with multiple sclerosis, enrolled in a pregnancy study. Sequenced material: peripheral blood, taken in the third trimester of pregnancy. The chain is built from TRBV9 and TRBJ2-2, with D hard to call. The CDR3 DNA reads as TGTGCCAGCAGCGTAGCTGTCACCGGGGAGCTGTTTTTT. Protein sequence: CASSVAVTGELFF.